This TCR beta chain was sequenced during a study of T-cell memory formation after mild COVID-19. Findings and limits, study-wide: Most CD4+ clones that shrank were in CM and EM, while CD8+ ones turned up in EMRA.

TCRdb recomputed calls from the 5' RACE reads with MiXCR, one row per CDR3 protein. The data hold fewer than 700,000 distinct CDR3 sequences, with approximately 18% observed a single time. Per germline, CDR1 MGHRA and CDR2 YSYEKL. The V gene end was trimmed by 1 base and the J gene end by 0 bases; junction bases not matched to a gene: 4. The CDR3 runs 16 residues. This clonotype has a count of ten or more. The antigen remains unidentified. Sequenced: PBMCs or a T cell subset sorted from them (not recorded which). The V and J genes are TRBV4-1 and TRBJ2-5; the match to TRBD2 covers 8 bases. The clonotype comes from an adult woman who had mild COVID-19 (a few samples of this study predate the infection). Cell type and time point are not known. CDR3 sequence (DNA): TGCGCCAGCAGCCAAGGCCAGCGGGGGTACCAAGAGACCCAGTACTTC. Amino acid sequence: CASSQGQRGYQETQYF.